The source of this TCR beta chain is a study of regulatory T cells in long-lasting Graves disease. V was clipped by 3 bases and J by 3 bases; unmatched bases: 8. CDR1 is DFQATT, CDR2 SNEGSKA, per germline (reference sequence). This CDR3 comprises 14 residues. Both iRepertoire HTBI primers and Arm-PCR of CDR3 regions were used to build the TCR beta libraries. TCRdb independently ran MiXCR on the multiplex PCR reads; one entry per CDR3 protein. The sample lists about 370,000 distinct CDR3 sequences, roughly a sixth occurring once. This clonotype was found many times. The antigen is not known. Study-wide results and caveats: Study was limited to peripheral blood, excluding thyroid tissue.

The time point here: newly diagnosed GD, antithyroid drugs for less than 3 months. PBMC-derived RNA was used for the TCR library. Diagnosis followed American Thyroid Association guidelines for Graves' disease. This sequence was found in a female donor with Graves disease. The chain has TRBV20-1 and TRBJ2-7; 7 positions match TRBD2. Sequencing was performed on peripheral blood mononuclear cells (PBMCs), taken at new diagnosis, from a patient treated with antithyroid drugs. Written as DNA, the CDR3 is TGCAGTGCTAGGCGAGGGAGGGTGTTCTACGAGCAGTACTTC. Translating gives CSARRGRVFYEQYF.